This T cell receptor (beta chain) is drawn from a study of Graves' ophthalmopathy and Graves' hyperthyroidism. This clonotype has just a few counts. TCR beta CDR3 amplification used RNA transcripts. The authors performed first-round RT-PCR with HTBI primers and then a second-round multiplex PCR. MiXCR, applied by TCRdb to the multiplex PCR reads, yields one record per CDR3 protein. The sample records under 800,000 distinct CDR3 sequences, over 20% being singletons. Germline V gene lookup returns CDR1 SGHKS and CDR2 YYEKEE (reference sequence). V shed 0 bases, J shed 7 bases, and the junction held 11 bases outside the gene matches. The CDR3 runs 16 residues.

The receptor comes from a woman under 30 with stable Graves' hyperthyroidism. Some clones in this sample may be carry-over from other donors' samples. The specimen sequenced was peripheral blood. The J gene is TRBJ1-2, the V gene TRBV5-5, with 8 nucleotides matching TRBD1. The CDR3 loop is CASSLAAAGGASGYTF. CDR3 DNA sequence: TGTGCCAGCAGCTTGGCCGCGGCAGGGGGCGCGAGTGGCTACACCTTC.